One and the same sample provided the 23 T cell receptor beta chains below, sequenced in a study of CD4 T cell repertoires in COVID-19 (dated by TCRdb to the early 2020s). The method was the immunoSEQ multiplex PCR assay. In its TCRdb copy, this immuneACCESS table keeps in-frame sequences only and misses some clones. Where compared with another copy, unresolved V genes explain less than half of these, and the others have no known cause. The sample has 20,000 to 30,000 clones on record, about 93% of them singletons. The top ten clonotypes cover 0.66% of the sample. Memory T cell samples that were not cultured were sequenced immediately after ex vivo isolation. This sample comprised circulating follicular helper CD4+ T cells (cTfh) from blood, obtained before the COVID-19 pandemic. The cell subset or site label on this specimen signifies: circulating T follicular helper cells. The receptors shown here come from a human donor who had COVID-19.

The gene calls are TRBV19 and TRBJ2-7; 7 bases align to TRBD2. Germline CDR1 reads LNHDA; CDR2 reads SQIVND (reference sequence). V trimming: 7 bases; J trimming: 2 bases; junction bases outside the gene matches: 5. This CDR3 comprises 13 residues. CDR3 sequence: CASNKAGTYEQYF. The CDR3 DNA follows: TGTGCCAGTAATAAAGCGGGGACCTACGAGCAGTACTTC.

This chain links TRBV7-9 with TRBJ1-2; 8 nucleotides align to TRBD1. Germline V lookup: CDR1 SEHNR, CDR2 FQNEAQ (reference sequence). This CDR3 is 15 amino acids long. V trimming: 2 bases; J trimming: 6 bases; junction bases outside the gene matches: 8. CDR3: CASSLFPQGADGYTF. CDR3 sequence (DNA): TGTGCCAGCAGCTTATTCCCCCAGGGGGCCGATGGCTACACCTTC.

The rearrangement links TRBV10-3 to TRBJ2-5; 7 bases fit TRBD2. Looked up from germline, CDR1 is ENHRY and CDR2 is SYGVKD. V trimming: 0 bases; J trimming: 4 bases; junction bases outside the gene matches: 8. The CDR3 contains 16 residues. The DNA of the CDR3 is TGTGCCATCAGTGAGTCGACTCGTACGGGGGGAGAGACCCAGTACTTC. The encoded protein is CAISESTRTGGETQYF.

The CDR3 is CASSDGLYEQYF. Here the CDR3 DNA reads TGTGCCAGCTCGGACGGACTCTACGAGCAGTACTTC. The gene calls are TRBV18 and TRBJ2-7; the D gene is possibly TRBD2 (5 bases). With 6 bases removed from V and 3 bases from J, the gap between germline ends came to 9 bases. Germline CDR1 KGHSH, CDR2 LQKENI. The CDR3 contains 12 residues.

The rearrangement uses TRBV7-9 and TRBJ1-4; D not certain. Germline V lookup: CDR1 SEHNR, CDR2 FQNEAQ (reference sequence). V dropped 6 bases and J dropped 2 bases, with 10 bases sitting between them. CDR3 size: 14 residues. CDR3 loop: CASSPFLTNEKLFF. CDR3 DNA: TGTGCCAGCAGTCCCTTTCTGACTAATGAAAAACTGTTTTTT.

This chain uses TRBV18 with TRBJ2-7; a weak D match, TRBD1 (6 bases). Germline V lookup: CDR1 KGHSH, CDR2 LQKENI. The V and J ends lost 3 bases and 2 bases respectively, with 11 bases between them. The CDR3 spans 14 residues. The CDR3 nucleotides read TGTGCCAGCTCACCTAAAACAGGGACCTACGAGCAGTACTTC. Translated, it gives CASSPKTGTYEQYF.

The J gene is TRBJ1-3, the V gene TRBV5-6; D ambiguous. V was pared by 2 bases and J by 0 bases, with 12 bases between. Per the germline V gene, CDR1 is SGHDT and CDR2 is YYEEEE. The CDR3 loop spans 16 amino acids. Here the CDR3 DNA reads TGTGCCAGCAGCTTTGTCGCAACAGACTCTGGAAACACCATATATTTT. Translating it yields CASSFVATDSGNTIYF.

The chain links TRBV7-8 to TRBJ2-7; perhaps TRBD1 as D (6 bases). This CDR3 spans 14 amino acids. CDR1 and CDR2 (germline): SGHVS, FQNEAQ. The V gene lost 5 bases and the J gene lost 0 bases, with 11 bases spanning the gap. This chain's CDR3 is CASSLMDSSYEQYF. CDR3 DNA: TGTGCCAGCAGCCTCATGGACAGCTCCTACGAGCAGTACTTC.

CDR3 in DNA: TGTGCCAGCAGTGGTAGTGGGGCGAGCAATCAGCCCCAGCATTTT. Amino acid sequence: CASSGSGASNQPQHF. The rearrangement uses TRBV2 and TRBJ1-5; tentatively, D is TRBD1 (5 bases). V lost 4 bases and J lost 1, with 11 bases in between. The CDR3 extends over 15 amino acids. From germline, CDR1 is SNHLY and CDR2 FYNNEI.

V is TRBV7-2 and J is TRBJ2-2; TRBD2 agrees at 7 bases. Germline CDR1 is SGHTA and CDR2 is FQGNSA. This CDR3 spans 16 amino acids. V lost 5 bases and J lost 4; bases outside the gene matches: 10. The CDR3 DNA is TGTGCCAGCAGCCCTGGACTAGTTCTCAGCACCGGGGAGCTGTTTTTT. Translation gives CASSPGLVLSTGELFF. The entire variable domain, with the rest obtained from reference TRBV7-2 and TRBJ2-2, is as follows: GAGVSQSPSNKVTEKGKDVELRCDPISGHTALYWYRQSLGQGLEFLIYFQGNSAPDKSGLPSDRFSAERTGGSVSTLTIQRTQQEDSAVYLCASSPGLVLSTGELFFGEGSRLTVL.

The genes are TRBV5-1 and TRBJ2-2; 8 bases agree with TRBD1. Trimming took 0 bases from V and 4 from J; bases not matched to a gene: 2. Germline values: CDR1 SGHRS, CDR2 YFSETQ. The CDR3 loop spans 15 amino acids. The CDR3 loop reads CASSLARGPTGELFF. Here the CDR3 DNA reads TGCGCCAGCAGCTTGGCCAGGGGGCCCACCGGGGAGCTGTTTTTT.

The rearrangement joins TRBV5-6 to TRBJ1-2, with TRBD1 matching over 7 bases. This CDR3 has 13 residues. Per the germline V gene, CDR1 is SGHDT and CDR2 is YYEEEE. The junction had 1 base not matched to a gene; V was cut back by 3 bases and J by 2 bases. DNA for the CDR3: TGTGCCAGCAGCTCGGGACAGAACTATGGCTACACCTTC. Its protein is CASSSGQNYGYTF.

V gene TRBV2 combines with J gene TRBJ2-3; 7 bases are shared with TRBD2. Germline loops: CDR1 SNHLY, CDR2 FYNNEI. The junction had 12 bases not matched to a gene; V was cut back by 11 bases and J by 1 base. This CDR3 is 15 amino acids long. CDR3: CAGLRSGKGTDTQYF. The CDR3 bases are TGTGCCGGATTACGAAGCGGGAAGGGCACAGATACGCAGTATTTT.

This chain uses TRBV18 with TRBJ1-1, with D possibly matching TRBD1 (6 bases). V was clipped by 6 bases and J by 5 bases, with 16 bases between them. CDR1 and CDR2 from the germline V gene are KGHSH and LQKENI. The CDR3 covers 14 residues. CDR3 loop: CASSKQGESTEAFF. CDR3 nucleotide sequence: TGTGCCAGCTCGAAACAGGGTGAGAGTACTGAAGCTTTCTTT.

This clone appeared once. The rearrangement uses TRBV2 and TRBJ1-5, with 7 positions matching TRBD1. Per germline, CDR1 SNHLY and CDR2 FYNNEI. CDR3 length equals 15 residues. V shed 4 bases, J shed 5 bases, and the junction held 8 bases outside the gene matches. The CDR3 sequence is CASSAQQGTYQPQHF. The CDR3 nucleotides read TGTGCCAGCAGTGCGCAACAGGGGACTTATCAGCCCCAGCATTTT.

The chain links TRBV5-4 to TRBJ2-3; no reliable D call. V lost 2 bases and J 5 bases, leaving 6 bases between the germline ends. Looked up from germline, CDR1 is SGHNT and CDR2 is YYREEE (reference sequence). The CDR3 runs 12 residues. As DNA, the CDR3 is TGTGCCAGCAGCTTCCCCGGAGATACGCAGTATTTT. It specifies CASSFPGDTQYF. The whole variable domain, remainder taken from reference TRBV5-4 and TRBJ2-3, is ETGVTQSPTHLIKTRGQQVTLRCSSQSGHNTVSWYQQALGQGPQFIFQYYREEENGRGNFPPRFSGLQFPNYSSELNVNALELDDSALYLCASSFPGDTQYFGPGTRLTVL.

The chain uses TRBV19 and TRBJ1-1; the D is unclear. Trimming cost V 7 bases and J 9 bases, with 24 bases left between them. The CDR3 has 15 amino acids. Germline V CDR1 and CDR2: LNHDA, SQIVND (reference sequence). CDR3 amino acids: CASIDRTNSRGKAFF. In DNA form, the CDR3 reads TGTGCCAGTATTGATAGGACCAACTCGCGGGGTAAAGCTTTCTTT.

This chain joins TRBV11-2 and TRBJ1-2; 9 nucleotides line up with TRBD1. The V gene's germline CDR1 is SGHAT and CDR2 FQNNGV. Unmatched junction bases numbered 6, after V lost 5 bases and J lost 5 bases. The CDR3 is made up of 14 amino acids. CDR3 region: CASSRTGDPYGYTF. The CDR3 DNA is TGTGCCAGCAGCCGGACAGGGGATCCTTATGGCTACACCTTC.

The chain couples TRBV9 to TRBJ2-5, with TRBD2 identical over 10 bases. CDR1 is SGDLS, CDR2 YYNGEE, per germline. This CDR3 is 16 amino acids long. V lost 0 bases and J lost 2; bases outside the gene matches: 4. The CDR3 is CASSVVASGGQETQYF. The CDR3 nucleotides read TGTGCCAGCAGCGTAGTGGCTAGCGGGGGTCAAGAGACCCAGTACTTC.

This clone was seen once. The chain is built from TRBV2 and TRBJ1-1; 9 nucleotides line up with TRBD1. V dropped 5 bases and J dropped 4; count of bases not matched to a gene: 5. CDR1 and CDR2 (germline): SNHLY, FYNNEI. CDR3 length equals 14 residues. The CDR3 loop is CASSLGQGSTEAFF. CDR3 coding DNA: TGTGCCAGCAGTTTGGGACAGGGCAGCACTGAAGCTTTCTTT. The variable domain in full, completed from reference TRBV2 and TRBJ1-1, reads EPEVTQTPSHQVTQMGQEVILRCVPISNHLYFYWYRQILGQKVEFLVSFYNNEISEKSEIFDDQFSVERPDGSNFTLKIRSTKLEDSAMYFCASSLGQGSTEAFFGQGTRLTVV.

The rearrangement uses TRBV7-6 and TRBJ2-3; the D gene is possibly TRBD2 (7 bases). The CDR3 contains 17 residues. Germline assignment: CDR1 SGHVS and CDR2 FNYEAQ. Deletions cut 2 bases from V and 5 bases from J, with 20 bases between. CDR3: CASSLSVVGGQGDTQYF. Here the CDR3 DNA reads TGTGCCAGCAGCTTAAGCGTGGTGGGGGGGCAGGGAGATACGCAGTATTTT.

The J gene is TRBJ1-2, the V gene TRBV18; 10 bases are shared with TRBD1. The CDR3 length is 13 residues. The V and J ends lost 4 bases and 6 bases, in that order; junction bases with no gene match: 2. CDR1 and CDR2 from the germline V gene are KGHSH and LQKENI. CDR3 sequence reads: CASSLGQGDGYTF. CDR3 in DNA: TGTGCCAGCTCACTAGGACAGGGGGATGGCTACACCTTC. Combining the CDR3 with reference TRBV18 and TRBJ1-2 gives the whole variable domain NAGVMQNPRHLVRRRGQEARLRCSPMKGHSHVYWYRQLPEEGLKFMVYLQKENIIDESGMPKERFSAEFPKEGPSILRIQQVVRGDSAAYFCASSLGQGDGYTFGSGTRLTVV.

The V call is TRBV18, the J call TRBJ2-3; D remains ambiguous. V dropped 0 bases and J dropped 10 bases, with 14 bases sitting between them. The CDR3 length is 14 residues. Germline V lookup: CDR1 KGHSH, CDR2 LQKENI. The DNA of the CDR3 is TGTGCCAGCTCACCACCCCAGTCCCCCCCTGCGCAGTATTTT. This gives the protein CASSPPQSPPAQYF.